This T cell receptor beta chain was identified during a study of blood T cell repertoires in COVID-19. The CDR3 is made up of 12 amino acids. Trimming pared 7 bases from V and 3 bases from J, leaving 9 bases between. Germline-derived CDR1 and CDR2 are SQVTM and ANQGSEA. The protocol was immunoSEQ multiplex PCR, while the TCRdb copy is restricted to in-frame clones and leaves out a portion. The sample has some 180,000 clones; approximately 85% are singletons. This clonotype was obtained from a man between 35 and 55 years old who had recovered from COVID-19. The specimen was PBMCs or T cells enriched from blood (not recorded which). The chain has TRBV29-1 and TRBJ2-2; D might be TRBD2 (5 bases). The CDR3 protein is CSAAGYTGELFF. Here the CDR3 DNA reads TGCAGCGCCGCGGGTTACACCGGGGAGCTGTTTTTT.